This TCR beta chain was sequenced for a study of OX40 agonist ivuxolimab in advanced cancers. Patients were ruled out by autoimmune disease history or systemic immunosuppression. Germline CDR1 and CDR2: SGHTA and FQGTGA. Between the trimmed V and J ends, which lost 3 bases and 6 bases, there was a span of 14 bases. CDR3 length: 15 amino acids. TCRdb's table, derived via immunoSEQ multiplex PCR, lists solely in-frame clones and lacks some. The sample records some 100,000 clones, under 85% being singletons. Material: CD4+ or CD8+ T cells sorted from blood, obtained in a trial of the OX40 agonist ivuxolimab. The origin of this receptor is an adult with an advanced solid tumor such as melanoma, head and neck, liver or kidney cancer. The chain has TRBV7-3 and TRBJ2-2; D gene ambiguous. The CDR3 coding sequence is TGTGCCAGCAGCTTCCACCAGATTAGGGCCGGGGAGCTGTTTTTT. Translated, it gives CASSFHQIRAGELFF. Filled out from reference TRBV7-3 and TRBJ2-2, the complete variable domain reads GAGVSQTPSNKVTEKGKYVELRCDPISGHTALYWYRQSLGQGPEFLIYFQGTGAADDSGLPNDRFFAVRPEGSVSTLKIQRTERGDSAVYLCASSFHQIRAGELFFGEGSRLTVL.